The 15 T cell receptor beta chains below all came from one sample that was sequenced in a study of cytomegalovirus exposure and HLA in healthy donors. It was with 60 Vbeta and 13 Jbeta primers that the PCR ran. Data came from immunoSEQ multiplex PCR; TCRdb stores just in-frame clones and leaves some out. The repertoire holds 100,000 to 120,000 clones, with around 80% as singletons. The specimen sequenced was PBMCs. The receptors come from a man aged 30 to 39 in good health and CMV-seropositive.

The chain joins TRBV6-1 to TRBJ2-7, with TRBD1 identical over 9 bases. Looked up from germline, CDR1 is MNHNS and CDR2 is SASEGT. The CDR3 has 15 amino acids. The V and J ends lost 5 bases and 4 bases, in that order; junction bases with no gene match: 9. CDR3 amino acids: CASSLSTGTGYEQYF. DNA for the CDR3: TGTGCCAGCAGTCTTTCAACCGGGACAGGGTACGAGCAGTACTTC.

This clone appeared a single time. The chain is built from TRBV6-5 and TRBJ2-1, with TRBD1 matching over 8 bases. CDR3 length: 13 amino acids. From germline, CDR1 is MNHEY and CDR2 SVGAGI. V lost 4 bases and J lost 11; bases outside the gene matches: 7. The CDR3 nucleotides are TGTGCCAGCAGTTTAAGGGACAGGACGAAGCAGTTCTTC. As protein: CASSLRDRTKQFF.

CDR3 region: CASRRQGWDNQPQHF. As DNA, the CDR3 is TGTGCCAGTCGAAGACAGGGGTGGGACAATCAGCCCCAGCATTTT. The chain carries TRBV19 and TRBJ1-5; TRBD1 agrees at 8 bases. V trimming: 8 bases; J trimming: 3 bases; junction bases outside the gene matches: 9. The CDR3 loop spans 15 amino acids. The germline V gene encodes CDR1 LNHDA and CDR2 SQIVND (reference sequence).

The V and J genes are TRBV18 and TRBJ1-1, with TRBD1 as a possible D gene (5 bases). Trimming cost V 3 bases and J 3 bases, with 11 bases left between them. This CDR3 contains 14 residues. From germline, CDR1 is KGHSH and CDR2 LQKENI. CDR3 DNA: TGTGCCAGCTCACCGGGGTTACAGGACACTGAAGCTTTCTTT. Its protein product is CASSPGLQDTEAFF.

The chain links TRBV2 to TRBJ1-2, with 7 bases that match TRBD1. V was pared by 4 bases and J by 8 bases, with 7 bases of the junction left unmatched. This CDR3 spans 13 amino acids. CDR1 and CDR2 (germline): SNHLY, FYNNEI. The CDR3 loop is CASSGGGTIGYTF. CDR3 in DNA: TGTGCCAGCAGTGGAGGGGGCACGATCGGCTACACCTTC.

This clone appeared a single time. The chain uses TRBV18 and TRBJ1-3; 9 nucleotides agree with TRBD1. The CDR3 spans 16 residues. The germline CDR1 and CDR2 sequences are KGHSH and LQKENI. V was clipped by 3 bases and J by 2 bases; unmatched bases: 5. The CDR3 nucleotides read TGTGCCAGCTCACCTGCCCGGGACAGGGCTGGAAACACCATATATTTT. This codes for CASSPARDRAGNTIYF.

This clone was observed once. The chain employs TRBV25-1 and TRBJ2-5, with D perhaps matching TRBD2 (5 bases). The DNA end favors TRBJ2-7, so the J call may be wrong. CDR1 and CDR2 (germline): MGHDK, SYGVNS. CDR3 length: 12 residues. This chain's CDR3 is CASSLSGYEQYF. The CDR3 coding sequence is TGTGCCAGCAGTCTCAGCGGCTACGAGCAGTACTTC.

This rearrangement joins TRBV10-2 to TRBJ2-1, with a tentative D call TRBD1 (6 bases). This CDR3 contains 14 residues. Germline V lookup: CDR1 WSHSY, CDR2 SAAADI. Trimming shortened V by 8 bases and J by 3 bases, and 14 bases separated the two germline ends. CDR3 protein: CASAGQTNYNEQFF. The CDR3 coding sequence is TGCGCCAGCGCTGGACAGACCAACTACAATGAGCAGTTCTTC.

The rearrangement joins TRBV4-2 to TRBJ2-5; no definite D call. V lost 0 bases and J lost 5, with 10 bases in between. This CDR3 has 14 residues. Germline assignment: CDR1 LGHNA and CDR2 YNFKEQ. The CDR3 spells CASSQDFPMETQYF. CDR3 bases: TGTGCCAGCAGCCAAGATTTTCCCATGGAGACCCAGTACTTC.

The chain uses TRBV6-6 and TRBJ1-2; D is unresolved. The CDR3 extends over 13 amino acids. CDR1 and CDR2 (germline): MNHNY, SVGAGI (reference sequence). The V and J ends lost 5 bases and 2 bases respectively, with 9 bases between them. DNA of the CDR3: TGTGCCAGCAGTCCGAGAGGGAACTATGGCTACACCTTC. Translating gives CASSPRGNYGYTF.

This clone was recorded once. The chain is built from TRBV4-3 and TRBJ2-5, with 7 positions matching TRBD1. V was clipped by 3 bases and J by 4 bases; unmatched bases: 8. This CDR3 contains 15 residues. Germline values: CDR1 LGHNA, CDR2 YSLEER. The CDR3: CASSHLGTVAETQYF. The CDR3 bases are TGCGCCAGCAGCCACCTCGGGACAGTTGCAGAGACCCAGTACTTC.

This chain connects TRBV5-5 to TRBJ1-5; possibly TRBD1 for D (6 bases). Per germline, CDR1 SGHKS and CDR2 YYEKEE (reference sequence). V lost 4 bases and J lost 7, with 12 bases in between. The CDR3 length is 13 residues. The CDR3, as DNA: TGTGCCAGCAGCAGCAGGGGCTCCCAGCCCCAGCATTTT. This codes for CASSSRGSQPQHF. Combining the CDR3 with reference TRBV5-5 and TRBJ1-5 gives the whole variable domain DAGVTQSPTHLIKTRGQQVTLRCSPISGHKSVSWYQQVLGQGPQFIFQYYEKEERGRGNFPDRFSARQFPNYSSELNVNALLLGDSALYLCASSSRGSQPQHFGDGTRLSIL.

CDR3 loop: CASSLGLRTRDIQYF. CDR3 nucleotide sequence: TGTGCCAGCAGCTTAGGTCTAAGGACTAGGGACATTCAGTACTTC. The chain has TRBV11-2 and TRBJ2-4, with 7 bases aligning to TRBD2. Germline loops: CDR1 SGHAT, CDR2 FQNNGV. The J segment lost 8 bases and the V segment lost 1 base, leaving 8 bases of the junction unmatched. There are 15 residues in the CDR3.

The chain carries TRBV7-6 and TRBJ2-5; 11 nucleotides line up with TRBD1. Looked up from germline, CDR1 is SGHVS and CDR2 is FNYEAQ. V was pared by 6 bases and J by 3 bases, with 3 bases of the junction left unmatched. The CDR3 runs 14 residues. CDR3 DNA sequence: TGTGCCAGCAGTTTGGGACAGGGGGAAGAGACCCAGTACTTC. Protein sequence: CASSLGQGEETQYF.

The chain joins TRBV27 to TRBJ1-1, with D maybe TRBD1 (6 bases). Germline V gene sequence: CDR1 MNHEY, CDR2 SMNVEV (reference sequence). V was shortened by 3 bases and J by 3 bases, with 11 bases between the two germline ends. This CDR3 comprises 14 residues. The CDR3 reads CASSLSGGYTEAFF. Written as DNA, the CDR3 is TGTGCCAGCAGTTTGAGTGGGGGCTACACTGAAGCTTTCTTT.